The T cell receptor beta chain described here comes from a study of shared clonotypes between healthy human individuals. As for this clone: The same CDR3 can be traced to other DNA sequences in this sample.

The protocol was immunoSEQ multiplex PCR, while the TCRdb copy is restricted to in-frame clones and leaves out a portion. The table records around 1,000,000 clones, 70% to 85% of them present only once. The CDR3 length is 12 residues. The V gene lost 3 bases and the J gene lost 7 bases, with 6 bases spanning the gap. From germline, CDR1 is MNHEY and CDR2 SMNVEV (reference sequence). The gene calls are TRBV27 and TRBJ1-4; D may be TRBD1 (6 bases). The clonotype originates from a man between 18 and 29 years old in good health. Some clones in this sample may be carry-over from other donors' samples. Material: memory CD4+ T cells from PBMCs. Subset meaning: CD45RA-negative fraction. The CDR3 DNA reads TGTGCCAGCAGTTTCAGGGGTGAAAAACTGTTTTTT. Translated: CASSFRGEKLFF.